This is a list of T cell receptor beta chains from one sample in a study of blood T cell repertoires in COVID-19. The method was immunoSEQ multiplex PCR; TCRdb's version includes in-frame clones alone and lacks a portion of them. This sample has 55,000 to 65,000 clones, with 75% to 95% found just once. Sequenced input: peripheral blood. Receptors originate from a woman older than 75 with active COVID-19. CDR3s include the opening cysteine and the closing phenylalanine or tryptophan. A D gene is named only where the DNA matches it firmly. Not all rows give a size; the values are once, few, many and, for expanded clones, a class.

j_gene,v_gene,abundance,d_gene,CDR3nt,CDR3aa
TRBJ1-4,TRBV19,-,TRBD1,TGTGCCAGTAGTATCTTAACAGGGGCGGGTGAAAAACTGTTTTTT,CASSILTGAGEKLFF
TRBJ2-5,TRBV13,-,-,TGTGCCAGCAGCTTATCCGGGGAGACCCAGTACTTC,CASSLSGETQYF
TRBJ2-1,TRBV28,-,TRBD2,TGTGCCAGCAGTTTAGTTGTATCTAGCGGGAGGGCCTTATACAATGAGCAGTTCTTC,CASSLVVSSGRALYNEQFF
TRBJ1-3,TRBV6-5,-,-,TGTGCCACGCGACAGCTCCGGGACACCATATATTTT,CATRQLRDTIYF
TRBJ1-2,TRBV7-8,-,-,TGTGCCAGCAGCTTATCTCTACTTAACTATGGCTACACCTTC,CASSLSLLNYGYTF
TRBJ2-5,TRBV7-9,once,-,TGTGCCGCCCGCTCAGCGGGCCCACAAGAGACCCAGTACTTC,CAARSAGPQETQYF
TRBJ2-7,TRBV5-6,-,-,TGTGCCAGCAGCTCCTCCTGGGGACAGGGTTCGAGCGGGAGTTACGAGCAGTACTTC,CASSSSWGQGSSGSYEQYF
TRBJ2-5,TRBV7-9,-,-,TGTGCCAGCAGCTTAGACGGGAGCTCCCAGACCCAGTACTTC,CASSLDGSSQTQYF
TRBJ2-5,TRBV19,-,TRBD1,TGTGCCAGCCAAGCGACAGGGGGCCAAGAGACCCAGTACTTC,CASQATGGQETQYF
TRBJ2-7,TRBV2,-,-,TGTGCCAGCAGTGTTCTAACAGGGCGGCCCTACGAGCAGTACTTC,CASSVLTGRPYEQYF
TRBJ2-2,TRBV20-1,-,-,TGCAGTGCTAAGAGGACCGGGGAGCTGTTTTTT,CSAKRTGELFF
TRBJ2-3,TRBV6-1,-,-,TGTGCCAGCAGTGAAGCGCCCGGGACACCTAGCACAGATACGCAGTATTTT,CASSEAPGTPSTDTQYF
TRBJ2-7,TRBV3-1/TRBV3-2,-,TRBD1,TGTGCCAGTGGGACAGGGGCCTACGAGCAGTACTTC,CASGTGAYEQYF
TRBJ2-7,TRBV30,-,-,TGTGCCTGGGGACTTCACGAGCAGTACTTC,CAWGLHEQYF
TRBJ1-2,TRBV11-2,-,-,TGTGCCAGCAGCTTAGTTCGTGGCCTCTATGGCTACACCTTC,CASSLVRGLYGYTF
TRBJ2-7,TRBV3-1/TRBV3-2,-,-,TGTGCCAGCAGCCAATATGAGTACGAGCAGTACTTC,CASSQYEYEQYF
TRBJ2-7,TRBV4-1,-,-,TGCGCCAGCAGCCAGACTAGGCAGGGACCCTACGAGCAGTACTTC,CASSQTRQGPYEQYF
TRBJ2-7,TRBV19,-,TRBD1,TGTGCCAGTAGTGTTGACAGGGGGTACGAGCAGTACTTC,CASSVDRGYEQYF
TRBJ2-3,TRBV9,-,TRBD2,TGTGCCAGCAGCGTAGGAGGAGGTAGCGGGAGCGATACGCAGTATTTT,CASSVGGGSGSDTQYF
TRBJ1-2,TRBV28,-,TRBD1,TGTGCCAGCAGTTTTCCCTCCGGACAGGGTCGGGGCTACACCTTC,CASSFPSGQGRGYTF
TRBJ1-4,TRBV5-8,-,TRBD1,TGTGCCAGCAGCTTCGGGACAGGGGGCGAGGAAAAACTGTTTTTT,CASSFGTGGEEKLFF
TRBJ2-7,TRBV28,-,TRBD1,TGTGCCAGCAGTTTACCCGGGACAGGGGGCGAGCAGTACTTC,CASSLPGTGGEQYF
TRBJ2-6,TRBV5-4,once,TRBD2,TGTGCCAGCGCCGGGGGGTTCGGGGCCAACGTCCTGACTTTC,CASAGGFGANVLTF
TRBJ2-4,TRBV28,-,-,TGTGCCAGCAGTTTTGGCAACAAAAACATTCAGTACTTC,CASSFGNKNIQYF
TRBJ2-7,TRBV6-5,-,TRBD1,TGTGCCAGCTCCCGGGACAGGGATCCCTACGAGCAGTACTTC,CASSRDRDPYEQYF
TRBJ1-1,TRBV3-1/TRBV3-2,once,TRBD1,TGTGCCAGCAGCCAACACGACAGGGAGTGGGACGCTGAAGCTTTCTTT,CASSQHDREWDAEAFF
TRBJ1-5,TRBV5-1,-,TRBD1,TGCGCCAGCAGCTTAACAGGGGTCCAGCCCCAGCATTTT,CASSLTGVQPQHF
TRBJ1-4,TRBV7-8,-,TRBD1,TGTGCCAGCAGCTCTACAGGGGGTAGTGGAGAAAAACTGTTTTTT,CASSSTGGSGEKLFF
TRBJ1-5,TRBV6-4,few,TRBD1,TGTGCCAGCAGCCCTCGACAGGGGGACAGCAATCAGCCCCAGCATTTT,CASSPRQGDSNQPQHF
TRBJ1-4,TRBV11-2,-,TRBD1,TGTGCCAGCAGTCTAGGGACAGGGGAGAATGAAAAACTGTTTTTT,CASSLGTGENEKLFF
TRBJ1-1,TRBV30,once,-,TGTGCCTGGAGTCAGGGTTGGACTGAAGCTTTCTTT,CAWSQGWTEAFF
TRBJ1-3,TRBV28,-,-,TGTGCCAGCACCTTAAAAGAGGGAAACACCATATATTTT,CASTLKEGNTIYF
TRBJ2-5,TRBV7-2,-,TRBD1,TGTGCCAGCAGTCCCATCGCCGGACAGGGAGAGACCCAGTACTTC,CASSPIAGQGETQYF
TRBJ2-3,TRBV18,-,TRBD2,TGTGCCAGCTCACCACTAGCGGGAGACCCAGATACGCAGTATTTT,CASSPLAGDPDTQYF
TRBJ1-2,TRBV7-2,-,TRBD1,TGTGCCAGCAGCTTAGACAGGGGGCAGGGCTACACCTTC,CASSLDRGQGYTF
TRBJ2-2,TRBV7-9,once,TRBD2,TGTGCCAGCAGCTTATTCAATGCGGGACTAGGCGCCGGGGAGCTGTTTTTT,CASSLFNAGLGAGELFF
TRBJ1-2,TRBV19,-,-,TGTGCCAGTAGTATGCAAGGAGACTATGGCTACACCTTC,CASSMQGDYGYTF
TRBJ2-5,TRBV5-1,-,-,TGCGCCAGCAGCTTGGAAGGGGGGGAGTGGGAGACCCAGTACTTC,CASSLEGGEWETQYF
TRBJ2-7,TRBV5-1,-,TRBD2,TGCGCCAGCAGCATCGGGACTAGCGGGACCACGACCCCCTACGAGCAGTACTTC,CASSIGTSGTTTPYEQYF
TRBJ2-1,TRBV4-1,-,-,TGCGCCAGCAGCCACCCGGATAGCGGAGTTTACAATGAGCAGTTCTTC,CASSHPDSGVYNEQFF
TRBJ2-5,TRBV5-1,-,-,TGCGCCAGCAGCTTCGCAGGGGAAGAGACCCAGTACTTC,CASSFAGEETQYF
TRBJ1-1,TRBV12-3/TRBV12-4,-,-,TGTGCCAGCAGTTTCGTAGGGGACTCTGAAGCTTTCTTT,CASSFVGDSEAFF
TRBJ2-2,TRBV5-4,-,TRBD2,TGTGCCAGCAGCCGGGTAGCGGGGGGGAACGGGGAGCTGTTTTTT,CASSRVAGGNGELFF
TRBJ2-1,TRBV5-1,once,TRBD2,TGCGCCAGCAGCTGGACTTCTAGCGGGGGGGCTTACAATGAGCAGTTCTTC,CASSWTSSGGAYNEQFF
TRBJ2-1,TRBV19,-,-,TGTGCCAGTAGTATAGGTGAGTCGTCGGGTGAGCAGTTCTTC,CASSIGESSGEQFF
TRBJ2-3,TRBV12-3/TRBV12-4,-,TRBD1,TGTGCCAGCAGTATGGACAGGGCAACGCAGTATTTT,CASSMDRATQYF
TRBJ2-1,TRBV11-2,-,-,TGTGCCAGCAGCGGGAACACTAGCTCCTACAATGAGCAGTTCTTC,CASSGNTSSYNEQFF
TRBJ1-6,TRBV4-1,-,-,TGCGCCAGCAGCTGGCGGGGGGCTGATTCACCCCTCCACTTT,CASSWRGADSPLHF
TRBJ1-6,TRBV7-9,-,-,TGTGCCAGCTCAACAGGGAATTCACCCCTCCACTTT,CASSTGNSPLHF
TRBJ1-1,TRBV19,-,TRBD1,TGTGCCAGTAGCGACAGGGTCGACACTGAAGCTTTCTTT,CASSDRVDTEAFF
TRBJ2-2,TRBV7-9,-,TRBD2,TGTGCCAGCAGCTTAGGCGGGAGCACCGGGGAGCTGTTTTTT,CASSLGGSTGELFF
TRBJ1-3,TRBV18,-,TRBD1,TGTGCCAGCTCATCGGCTCGGACAGGGGACAACACCATATATTTT,CASSSARTGDNTIYF
TRBJ2-7,TRBV5-1,-,-,TGCGCCAGCAGCTTGAACCAGGGATACCTCTCCTACGAGCAGTACTTC,CASSLNQGYLSYEQYF
TRBJ2-3,TRBV5-5,-,TRBD1,TGTGCCAGCAGCTGGGGCCGGGACAGGGGCACAGATACGCAGTATTTT,CASSWGRDRGTDTQYF
TRBJ1-5,TRBV2,few,TRBD1,TGTGCCAGTAGCTCCCAAACAGGGGGCAATCAGCCCCAGCATTTT,CASSSQTGGNQPQHF
TRBJ1-1,TRBV19,-,-,TGTGCCGGCACCGGGACAGAAGCTTTCTTT,CAGTGTEAFF
TRBJ1-4,TRBV18,-,-,TGTGCCAGCTCCCCGCCGGGGGAAAATGAAAAACTGTTTTTT,CASSPPGENEKLFF
TRBJ2-7,TRBV29-1,-,TRBD1,TGCAGCGTTGAATTGGGACAGGGGTTCTCCTACGAGCAGTACTTC,CSVELGQGFSYEQYF
TRBJ2-6,TRBV3-1/TRBV3-2,-,-,TGTGCCAGCAGCCAAGATTTCGGCAGGGGCCCCTCTGGGGCCAACGTCCTGACTTTC,CASSQDFGRGPSGANVLTF